A selection of T cell receptor beta chains follows, all from one sample in a study of human CD8 memory T cell subsets. TCRdb reprocessed the 5' RACE reads and stores each CDR3 protein as one record, lacking DNA. Across approximately 11,000 distinct CDR3 sequences, the top ten clones capture about 15% of the sample. The specimen was CD8+ stem-like memory T cells (TSCM and TCM) sorted from PBMCs. All receptors derive from a human donor in good health. CDR3s include the opening cysteine and the closing phenylalanine or tryptophan. Only part of the rows carry a size: once, few, many, or a class if the clone is expanded.

medium-sized,TRBJ1-1,TRBV7-6,CASSLGPRAEAFF
-,TRBJ2-7,TRBV6-2/TRBV6-3,CASSQGLAGTSDF
-,TRBJ2-1,TRBV28,CASSLVREVQNEQFF
-,TRBJ2-1,TRBV29-1,CSVEKLLEYNEQFF
-,TRBJ2-7,TRBV19,CASSSGGGSYEQYF
-,TRBJ1-2,TRBV5-1,CASSLERDNYGYTF
-,TRBJ2-3,TRBV4-1,CASSQAHRGRDTQYF
-,TRBJ2-3,TRBV7-8,CASSRDWPTDTQYF
-,TRBJ2-3,TRBV7-9,CASSSFTDTQYF
medium-sized,TRBJ2-3,TRBV23-1,CASTTRRRLAGGPYHTDTQYF
-,TRBJ1-2,TRBV7-2,CASSLGSDPNYGYTF
medium-sized,TRBJ1-4,TRBV6-6,CASIRQLNEKLFF
-,TRBJ1-2,TRBV7-9,CARADSYGYTF
-,TRBJ1-1,TRBV7-9,CASTPREGHTEAFF
medium-sized,TRBJ1-1,TRBV28,CASTLGQGNTEAFF
medium-sized,TRBJ2-3,TRBV28,CASSPWDTQYF
-,TRBJ2-7,TRBV7-3,CASSLTGQGPYEQYF
-,TRBJ2-7,TRBV25-1,CASMVKQGGEQYF
medium-sized,TRBJ2-2,TRBV28,CASSYSLSGNTGELFF
medium-sized,TRBJ1-3,TRBV29-1,CSVRTGVNGNTIYF
-,TRBJ2-1,TRBV4-1,CASSQDLLAGGRNEQFF
-,TRBJ1-2,TRBV7-9,CASSPPGWNANYGYTF
medium-sized,TRBJ1-2,TRBV24-1,CATSDGFVGRGYTF
-,TRBJ2-1,TRBV29-1,CSVFPSGSDEQFF
-,TRBJ2-3,TRBV20-1,CSARDTSGRTDTQYF
-,TRBJ2-7,TRBV28,CASTDSVNEQYF
-,TRBJ2-5,TRBV25-1,CASSELGDGTQYF
-,TRBJ1-3,TRBV7-8,CASSSDRGLGNTIYF
medium-sized,TRBJ1-1,TRBV27,CASGLGVNTEAFF
-,TRBJ2-7,TRBV5-1,CASSLGQGSYEQYF
-,TRBJ1-4,TRBV28,CASSDRGVELFF
medium-sized,TRBJ2-7,TRBV7-9,CASSPHRDRDSYEQYF
-,TRBJ2-3,TRBV28,CASSTLAGVSTDTQYF
-,TRBJ2-1,TRBV27,CASSLSNPFVRGNEQFF
-,TRBJ2-3,TRBV6-5,CASSPIAGGNTDTQYF
-,TRBJ2-1,TRBV2,CASSETSGWNEQFF
-,TRBJ2-3,TRBV29-1,CSVSGGTAERSDTQYF
-,TRBJ1-2,TRBV28,CASSFPRGGGSYGYTF
-,TRBJ1-5,TRBV10-3,CAISDVLYAINQPQHF
-,TRBJ2-1,TRBV6-1,CASSEWRDLSYNEQFF
-,TRBJ2-5,TRBV7-9,CASSSGQGALETQYF